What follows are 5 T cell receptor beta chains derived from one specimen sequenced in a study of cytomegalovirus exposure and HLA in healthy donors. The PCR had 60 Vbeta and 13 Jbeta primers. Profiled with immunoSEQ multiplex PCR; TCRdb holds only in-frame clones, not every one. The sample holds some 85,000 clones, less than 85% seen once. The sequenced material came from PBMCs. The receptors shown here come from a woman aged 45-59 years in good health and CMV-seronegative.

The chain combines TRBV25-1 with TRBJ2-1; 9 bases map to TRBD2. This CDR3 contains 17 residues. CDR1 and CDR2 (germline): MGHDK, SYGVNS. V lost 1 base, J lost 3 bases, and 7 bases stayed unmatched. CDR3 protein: CASSESGRGGHYNEQFF. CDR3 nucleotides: TGTGCCAGCAGTGAATCCGGGCGGGGGGGCCACTACAATGAGCAGTTCTTC.

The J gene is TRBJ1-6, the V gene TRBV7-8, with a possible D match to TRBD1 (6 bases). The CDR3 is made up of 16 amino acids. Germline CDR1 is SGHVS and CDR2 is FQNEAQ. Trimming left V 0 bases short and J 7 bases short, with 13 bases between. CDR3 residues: CASSLASRGANSPLHF. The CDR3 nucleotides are TGTGCCAGCAGCTTAGCGTCCAGGGGTGCCAATTCACCCCTCCACTTT.

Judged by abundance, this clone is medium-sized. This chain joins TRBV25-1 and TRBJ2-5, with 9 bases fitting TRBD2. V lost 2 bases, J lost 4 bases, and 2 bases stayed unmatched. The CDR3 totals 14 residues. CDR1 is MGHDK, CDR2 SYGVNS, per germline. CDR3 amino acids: CASSEGAGGETQYF. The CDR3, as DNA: TGTGCCAGCAGTGAAGGAGCGGGGGGAGAGACCCAGTACTTC.

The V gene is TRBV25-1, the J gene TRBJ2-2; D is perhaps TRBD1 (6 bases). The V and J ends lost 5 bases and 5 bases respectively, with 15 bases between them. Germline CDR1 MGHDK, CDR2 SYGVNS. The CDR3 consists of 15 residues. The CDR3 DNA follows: TGTGCCAGCAGTTTCAGGGGTGTTGGGACCGGGGAGCTGTTTTTT. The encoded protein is CASSFRGVGTGELFF.

This CDR3 is CASSSLGLATYEQYF. CDR3 in DNA: TGTGCCAGCAGTTCATTGGGACTAGCGACCTACGAGCAGTACTTC. The J gene is TRBJ2-5, the V gene TRBV27; 10 bases fit TRBD2. The J call may be faulty, since TRBJ2-7 better matches the DNA end. This CDR3 has 15 residues. Germline loops: CDR1 MNHEY, CDR2 SMNVEV (reference sequence).